This T cell receptor (beta chain) was identified in a study of cytomegalovirus exposure and HLA in healthy donors. Trimming at V came to 4 bases and at J to 0 bases, leaving 2 bases not matched to a gene. Germline lookup yields CDR1 SGHTA and CDR2 FQGNSA. The CDR3 is 15 residues long. In the PCR, 60 Vbeta and 13 Jbeta primers were used. Profiled with immunoSEQ multiplex PCR; TCRdb holds only in-frame clones, not every one. The sample shows about 160,000 clones, around 79% of them seen only once. The sequenced sample consisted of PBMCs. This receptor was taken from a woman aged 45-59 years in good health and CMV-seropositive. V and J are TRBV7-2 and TRBJ1-3, with 8 bases aligning to TRBD1. CDR3 sequence reads: CASSYTGGSGNTIYF. DNA for the CDR3: TGTGCCAGCAGCTACACAGGGGGCTCTGGAAACACCATATATTTT.